These 21 T cell receptor beta chains share one sample of origin, sequenced in a study of T cells in Graves' hyperthyroidism and ophthalmopathy. Amplification yielded TCR beta CDR3 regions, with RNA transcripts as the source. The primer set for the first-round RT-PCR of the TCR CDR3 was HTBI. TCRdb fed the multiplex PCR reads into MiXCR, producing one record per CDR3 protein. The sample has about 96,000 distinct CDR3 sequences, roughly 49% seen once. Specimen: blood. These TCRs come from a woman aged 40 to 50 with Graves' hyperthyroidism.

This clonotype came up a few times. The rearrangement uses TRBV7-2 and TRBJ2-7; a weak D match, TRBD1 (6 bases). Trimming took 6 bases from V and 4 from J, leaving 13 bases between them. Germline CDR1 SGHTA, CDR2 FQGNSA. This CDR3 is built from 13 residues. The CDR3 bases are TGTGCCAGCAGTTACAGGGAGCGGTACGAGCAGTACTTC. Translation gives CASSYRERYEQYF.

This chain links TRBV20-1 with TRBJ1-4; the match to TRBD1 covers 11 bases. This CDR3 has 15 residues. With V trimmed by 7 bases and J by 2 bases, 6 bases remained unmatched. Germline assignment: CDR1 DFQATT and CDR2 SNEGSKA (reference sequence). The CDR3 DNA sequence: TGCAGTGTAGGGGGACAGGGGGGTACTAATGAAAAACTGTTTTTT. It codes for CSVGGQGGTNEKLFF.

Concerning this clonotype: The conserved final phenylalanine or tryptophan is absent from the CDR3, which likely points to a read error. The chain links TRBV4-1 to TRBJ2-7, with TRBD1 as a possible D gene (6 bases). V was shortened by 4 bases and J by 3 bases, with 22 bases between the two germline ends. CDR3 length: 17 amino acids. Per germline, CDR1 MGHRA and CDR2 YSYEKL. The CDR3 spells CASSLLHYGTTLYEQYL. CDR3 nucleotides: TGCGCCAGCAGCCTCCTCCACTACGGGACAACACTCTACGAGCAGTACCTC.

The sample holds many counts of this clonotype. This sequence joins TRBV4-2 and TRBJ2-5; no firm D call. Trimming pared 7 bases from V and 7 bases from J, leaving 10 bases between. Germline assignment: CDR1 LGHNA and CDR2 YNFKEQ. The CDR3 consists of 11 residues. CDR3 sequence: CASNGRRTQYF. Here the CDR3 DNA reads TGTGCCAGCAATGGTCGGCGGACCCAGTACTTC.

This clonotype was counted only a few times. The J gene is TRBJ1-2, the V gene TRBV9; D possibly corresponds to TRBD1 (6 bases). V lost 2 bases and J lost 3, with 8 bases in between. The germline gives CDR1 SGDLS, CDR2 YYNGEE. The CDR3 has 13 residues. CDR3 region: CASSVGTYYGYTF. The CDR3 DNA follows: TGTGCCAGCAGCGTGGGGACATACTATGGCTACACCTTC.

The chain employs TRBV9 and TRBJ1-6; 7 nucleotides align to TRBD1. V lost 2 bases, J lost 4 bases, and 0 bases stayed unmatched. The CDR3 is 14 residues long. CDR1 and CDR2 (germline): SGDLS, YYNGEE. The chain's CDR3 is CASSVGQYNSPLHF. CDR3 DNA sequence: TGTGCCAGCAGCGTGGGACAGTATAATTCACCCCTCCACTTT. The full variable domain, in which reference TRBV9 and TRBJ1-6 provide the parts outside the CDR3, is DSGVTQTPKHLITATGQRVTLRCSPRSGDLSVYWYQQSLDQGLQFLIQYYNGEERAKGNILERFSAQQFPDLHSELNLSSLELGDSALYFCASSVGQYNSPLHFGNGTRLTVT.

As concerns this clonotype: The junction does not match germline at one end; this may be a read error. The genes are TRBV7-6 and TRBJ2-7, with no clear D. Germline CDR1 SGHVS, CDR2 FNYEAQ. The CDR3 has 14 amino acids. CDR3 DNA sequence: TGTGCCAGCAGCTTAGGGGGTTCAGGCCACGAGCAATACTTC. Protein sequence: CASSLGGSGHEQYF.

This clonotype showed up many times. The rearrangement uses TRBV4-1 and TRBJ2-7; D possibly uses TRBD1 or TRBD2 (5 bases each). The CDR3 extends over 14 amino acids. CDR1 MGHRA and CDR2 YSYEKL come from the germline V gene. The ends were cut back, 5 bases at V and 0 bases at J, with 11 bases in the middle. DNA of the CDR3: TGCGCCAGCAGCTGGGGGACGGACTCCTACGAGCAGTACTTC. Residues: CASSWGTDSYEQYF.

Comment on this clonotype: Sequence at one end of the junction differs from germline and may be a read error. Here the CDR3 reads CATSSQGYGYTF. In nucleotides, the CDR3 is TGTGCCACTAGCAGTCAGGGCTATGGCTACACCTTC. The rearrangement joins TRBV15 to TRBJ1-2; maybe TRBD1 (5 bases). CDR3 length: 12 amino acids. The germline gives CDR1 LNHNV, CDR2 YYDKDF (reference sequence).

The genes are TRBV4-1 and TRBJ2-3; D is uncertain. The CDR3 is 10 residues long. Looked up from germline, CDR1 is MGHRA and CDR2 is YSYEKL. Trimming pared 10 bases from V and 6 bases from J, leaving 8 bases between. In DNA, the CDR3 is TGCGCCACGGGCCGGGATACGCAGTATTTT. This gives the protein CATGRDTQYF.

The chain carries TRBV7-2 and TRBJ1-3, with 8 bases aligning to TRBD1. With V trimmed by 3 bases and J by 5 bases, 6 bases remained unmatched. Germline V lookup: CDR1 SGHTA, CDR2 FQGNSA. The CDR3 has 15 amino acids. As DNA, the CDR3 is TGTGCCAGCAGCTTGGGCAGGGGGCAAAGAAACACCATATATTTT. Encoded protein: CASSLGRGQRNTIYF.

This rearrangement joins TRBV7-9 to TRBJ2-5; 9 nucleotides align to TRBD1. J lost 1 base, V lost 4 bases, and 4 bases had no gene match. Germline assignment: CDR1 SEHNR and CDR2 FQNEAQ (reference sequence). CDR3 length: 15 amino acids. Here the CDR3 reads CASSSGTGFQETQYF. The DNA of the CDR3 is TGTGCCAGCAGCTCCGGGACAGGGTTCCAAGAGACCCAGTACTTC.

In the case of this clonotype: A junction end diverges from the germline sequence, so it may reflect a read error. The V and J genes are TRBV7-8 and TRBJ1-5; D call uncertain. Germline CDR1 is SGHVS and CDR2 is FQNEAQ. The CDR3 extends over 16 amino acids. The CDR3 DNA reads TGTGCCAACAGCTTAGTGGCGGGCCGCCTAAATCAGCCCCAGCATTTT. Protein: CANSLVAGRLNQPQHF.

There are a few counts of this clonotype. The gene calls are TRBV7-8 and TRBJ1-2, with 7 bases aligning to TRBD1. Germline V lookup: CDR1 SGHVS, CDR2 FQNEAQ. This CDR3 is built from 13 residues. V was clipped by 5 bases and J by 12 bases; unmatched bases: 12. This CDR3 reads CASSHRGGTGNTF. For the CDR3, the DNA is TGTGCCAGCAGCCACAGGGGAGGAACTGGAAACACCTTC.

The chain is built from TRBV29-1 and TRBJ1-2, with unresolved D. Trimming pared 8 bases from V and 4 bases from J, leaving 11 bases between. Germline CDR1 SQVTM, CDR2 ANQGSEA. The CDR3 covers 11 residues. The DNA for the CDR3 is TGCAGCCCACAGAGCTTCTATGGCTACACCTTC. Translation: CSPQSFYGYTF.

The chain combines TRBV20-1 with TRBJ2-7; D gene uncertain. There are 14 residues in the CDR3. V was cut by 1 base and J by 3 bases, with 13 bases left in between. Germline V CDR1 and CDR2: DFQATT, SNEGSKA (reference sequence). CDR3 sequence (DNA): TGCAGTGCTAGAGTCACTAACTATGGCTACGAGCAGTACTTC. It yields the protein CSARVTNYGYEQYF.

The chain recombines TRBV6-6 with TRBJ2-7, with TRBD1 identical over 9 bases. This CDR3 comprises 15 residues. V lost 6 bases to trimming and J lost 5 bases; unmatched junction nucleotides: 11. Germline V gives CDR1 MNHNY, CDR2 SVGAGI (reference sequence). The CDR3 coding sequence is TGTGCCAGCAGCGTCCCCGGGACAGGGAGCCACGAGCAGTACTTC. This codes for CASSVPGTGSHEQYF.

The chain employs TRBV10-3 and TRBJ2-1; 13 positions match TRBD2. The CDR3 totals 15 residues. The V gene end was trimmed by 5 bases and the J gene end by 4 bases; junction bases not matched to a gene: 2. Germline lookup yields CDR1 ENHRY and CDR2 SYGVKD. CDR3 bases: TGTGCCATCAGTTCACTAGCGGGAGGGTACAATGAGCAGTTCTTC. It specifies CAISSLAGGYNEQFF.

V is TRBV7-2 and J is TRBJ2-5; D remains unclear. The length of the CDR3 is 14 residues. The ends were cut back, 5 bases at V and 7 bases at J, with 17 bases in the middle. Germline V gene lookup returns CDR1 SGHTA and CDR2 FQGNSA. CDR3 sequence reads: CASSQVTSGVTQYF. The CDR3 DNA is TGTGCCAGCAGCCAAGTGACGTCCGGTGTGACCCAGTACTTC.

On this clonotype itself: Germline and junction disagree at one end, which may indicate a read error. The chain couples TRBV2 to TRBJ1-4; the match to TRBD1 covers 7 bases. Germline CDR1 reads SNHLY; CDR2 reads FYNNEI. The CDR3 length is 13 residues. The CDR3, as DNA: TGTGCCAGCATGGGAGACAGGGAGGAAAAACTGCTTTTT. Protein sequence: CASMGDREEKLLF.

This clonotype was observed many times. V and J are TRBV5-8 and TRBJ2-7, with TRBD1 matching over 7 bases. V lost 0 bases, J lost 7 bases, and 10 bases stayed unmatched. The CDR3 length is 15 residues. Germline values: CDR1 SGHTS, CDR2 YDEGEE. The CDR3 sequence is CASSLEGQPGVEQYF. CDR3 DNA: TGTGCCAGCAGCTTGGAGGGACAGCCTGGCGTGGAGCAGTACTTC.